The text below deals with one T cell receptor (beta chain). Its antigen is unknown. This entry comes from a study of shared clonotypes between healthy human individuals. Study-wide results and caveats: Tissue TCR repertoires likely differ from these blood-only repertoires.

Clones were sequenced by immunoSEQ multiplex PCR, and TCRdb holds only the in-frame ones, with some missing. Counted here are millions of clones, roughly 96% occurring once; the ten biggest clones make up under 0.15%. Between the trimmed V and J ends, which lost 5 bases and 0 bases, there was a span of 7 bases. In germline, CDR1 is GTSNPN, CDR2 SVGIG (reference sequence). The CDR3 totals 13 residues. The sequencing input was naive CD4+ T cells sorted from blood. As for subset: CD45RA+ positively selected. V and J are TRBV30 and TRBJ1-4; D perhaps matches TRBD1 (5 bases). This receptor was obtained from a man aged 18 to 30 in good health. The DNA for the CDR3 is TGTGCCTGGCTGGGGGCAACTAATGAAAAACTGTTTTTT. Translating it yields CAWLGATNEKLFF.